The 11 T cell receptor beta chains listed next were all sequenced from one sample in a study of control samples from healthy donors and cancer patients. Data came from immunoSEQ multiplex PCR; TCRdb stores just in-frame clones and leaves some out. The data hold roughly 6,900 clones, with 82% observed a single time. Sequenced: PBMCs. The receptors come from a man between 65 and 79 years old with lung cancer.

The CDR3 region is CASSAPGQGIQTQYF. Written as DNA, the CDR3 is TGTGCCAGCAGCGCACCGGGACAGGGTATTCAGACCCAGTACTTC. The chain recombines TRBV7-9 with TRBJ2-5; 9 bases line up with TRBD1. Germline V gene lookup returns CDR1 SEHNR and CDR2 FQNEAQ (reference sequence). V was pared by 5 bases and J by 6 bases, with 10 bases of the junction left unmatched. This CDR3 contains 15 residues.

The chain employs TRBV18 and TRBJ1-2, with D unclear. CDR1 is KGHSH, CDR2 LQKENI, per germline. V was shortened by 6 bases and J by 6 bases, with 14 bases between the two germline ends. This CDR3 comprises 13 residues. The CDR3 DNA sequence: TGTGCCAGCTCGACGCTGGGGATTGATGGCTACACCTTC. Its protein is CASSTLGIDGYTF.

This clone was picked up a small number of times. This sequence joins TRBV25-1 and TRBJ2-7, with TRBD2 as a possible D gene (6 bases). V was clipped by 5 bases and J by 6 bases, with 17 bases between them. The CDR3 extends over 14 amino acids. CDR1 MGHDK and CDR2 SYGVNS come from the germline V gene. The CDR3: CASSFHRSGSEQYF. The CDR3 DNA follows: TGTGCCAGCAGTTTCCACCGTAGCGGATCCGAGCAGTACTTC.

V usage is TRBV7-2 and J usage is TRBJ2-1; TRBD1 agrees at 10 bases. CDR1 is SGHTA, CDR2 FQGNSA, per germline. V gave up 5 bases and J gave up 5 bases; unmatched junction bases: 6. The length of the CDR3 is 15 residues. In nucleotides, the CDR3 is TGTGCCAGCAGCCGGGACAGGGGAGGGAACAATGAGCAGTTCTTC. It is translated as CASSRDRGGNNEQFF.

The V gene is TRBV16, the J gene TRBJ1-1; the D is unclear. The germline V gene has CDR1 KGHSY and CDR2 FQNENV. The CDR3 covers 14 residues. Between the trimmed V and J ends, which lost 0 bases and 1 base, there was a span of 6 bases. The CDR3 DNA follows: TGTGCCAGCAGCCAATCGGGAGGGAACACTGAAGCTTTCTTT. Translating gives CASSQSGGNTEAFF.

This chain links TRBV5-6 with TRBJ2-3; TRBD1 aligns across 10 bases. The trim removed 3 bases at V and 3 bases at J, leaving 4 bases unmatched. CDR3 size: 15 residues. The germline V gene encodes CDR1 SGHDT and CDR2 YYEEEE. CDR3 nucleotide sequence: TGTGCCAGCAGCTCACCGGGACAGGGGACAGATACGCAGTATTTT. This encodes CASSSPGQGTDTQYF.

The chain couples TRBV27 to TRBJ2-7; TRBD1 is a possible D gene (7 bases). This CDR3 contains 15 residues. Germline loops: CDR1 MNHEY, CDR2 SMNVEV (reference sequence). Trimming pared 5 bases from V and 0 bases from J, leaving 14 bases between. The CDR3 sequence: CASSTRDRSSYEQYF. DNA for the CDR3: TGTGCCAGCAGTACGCGGGACAGATCCTCCTACGAGCAGTACTTC.

The chain employs TRBV4-1 and TRBJ2-3, with 9 bases aligning to TRBD1. V was pared by 0 bases and J by 4 bases, with 5 bases of the junction left unmatched. The CDR3 runs 16 residues. Germline CDR1 and CDR2: MGHRA and YSYEKL. This chain's CDR3 is CASSQEPGQGPDTQYF. For the CDR3, the DNA is TGCGCCAGCAGCCAAGAACCGGGACAGGGTCCAGATACGCAGTATTTT.

J is TRBJ2-3 and V is TRBV7-2, with 13 bases matching TRBD2. CDR1 is SGHTA and CDR2 is FQGNSA in the germline V gene. Trimming cost V 4 bases and J 4 bases; bases outside gene matches: 5. The CDR3 covers 16 residues. The CDR3 DNA reads TGTGCCAGCAGCTCGGGACTAGCGGGATTAGCAGATACGCAGTATTTT. Amino acids: CASSSGLAGLADTQYF.

This chain connects TRBV15 to TRBJ1-2, with D hard to call. CDR1 LNHNV and CDR2 YYDKDF come from the germline V gene (reference sequence). This CDR3 contains 14 residues. Trimming stripped 0 bases from V and 4 bases from J, with 9 bases between. The CDR3 nucleotides are TGTGCCACCAGCAGAGATCGGGCAGCCTATGGCTACACCTTC. This encodes CATSRDRAAYGYTF.

The CDR3 DNA follows: TGTGCCAGCAGCCCAAGCTTTAAGAGGAATCCCTACGAGCAGTACTTC. Amino acid sequence: CASSPSFKRNPYEQYF. The gene calls are TRBV9 and TRBJ2-7; no firm D call. The length of the CDR3 is 16 residues. Trimming pared 4 bases from V and 2 bases from J, leaving 19 bases between. Per the germline V gene, CDR1 is SGDLS and CDR2 is YYNGEE.